A single sample is the source of the 17 T cell receptor beta chains below, sequenced in a study of PD-1 blockade in classical Hodgkin lymphoma. The repertoire was sequenced with immunoSEQ multiplex PCR; TCRdb's copy has only in-frame clones and lacks some. The sample carries roughly 19,000 clones, about 81% recorded once. There was relapse after autologous stem cell transplantation in every patient, and there was variation in brentuximab vedotin exposure. Sequencing was performed on peripheral blood mononuclear cells (PBMCs), taken at baseline. The source is a human donor with classical Hodgkin lymphoma.

This clone was counted once. The gene calls are TRBV4-2 and TRBJ1-4; D is undetermined. Trimming stripped 1 base from V and 13 bases from J, with 16 bases between. The V gene's germline CDR1 is LGHNA and CDR2 YNFKEQ. The CDR3 has 14 amino acids. Here the CDR3 reads CASSQVTGTDRLFF. CDR3 nucleotides: TGTGCCAGCAGCCAAGTAACCGGAACGGACCGACTGTTTTTT.

V and J are TRBV2 and TRBJ1-4; 10 positions agree with TRBD1. The CDR3 length is 14 residues. V lost 7 bases and J lost 8; bases outside the gene matches: 7. Germline CDR1 SNHLY, CDR2 FYNNEI. DNA for the CDR3: TGTGCCAGCACCTGGGGACAGGGGTCGGAAAAACTGTTTTTT. Its translation: CASTWGQGSEKLFF.

This clone appeared a single time. The CDR3, as DNA: TGTGCCAGCAGTTTGGAAAGGGACACTGAAGCTTTCTTT. Its protein product is CASSLERDTEAFF. The rearrangement links TRBV27 to TRBJ1-1; D is ambiguous. The CDR3 runs to 13 residues. Looked up from germline, CDR1 is MNHEY and CDR2 is SMNVEV (reference sequence). The ends were cut back, 3 bases at V and 3 bases at J, with 8 bases in the middle.

The CDR3 loop is CAPGHQNTEAFF. The CDR3 DNA follows: TGTGCGCCGGGACACCAGAACACTGAAGCTTTCTTT. This sequence joins TRBV12-2 and TRBJ1-1; the D call TRBD1 from the table was never checked on the DNA. TRBV12-2 is a recognized pseudogene. This CDR3 has 12 amino acids.

The chain carries TRBV6-6 and TRBJ2-7; D gene unclear. The CDR3 consists of 13 residues. Deletions cut 5 bases from V and 7 bases from J, with 15 bases between. The V gene's germline CDR1 is MNHNY and CDR2 SVGAGI (reference sequence). The DNA of the CDR3 is TGTGCCAGCAGTCAGACCGGCTTTAGTGAGCAGTACTTC. Its protein is CASSQTGFSEQYF.

The V and J genes are TRBV18 and TRBJ1-1, with 7 bases identical to TRBD1. V lost 6 bases and J lost 0; bases outside the gene matches: 10. The CDR3 covers 16 residues. The germline V gene encodes CDR1 KGHSH and CDR2 LQKENI. CDR3 sequence reads: CASSPDRVEMNTEAFF. The CDR3 DNA sequence: TGTGCCAGCTCCCCCGACAGGGTAGAAATGAACACTGAAGCTTTCTTT.

The chain is built from TRBV27 and TRBJ2-3, with TRBD1 as a possible D gene (6 bases). CDR3 length: 15 amino acids. The V end lost 6 bases, the J end lost 3 bases, and 16 bases lay between the germline ends. CDR1 is MNHEY, CDR2 SMNVEV, per germline (reference sequence). CDR3 bases: TGTGCCAGCAGGGACAGTCCAAGTAGGACAGATACGCAGTATTTT. As protein: CASRDSPSRTDTQYF.

The chain joins TRBV5-4 to TRBJ2-7; D possibly corresponds to TRBD2 (7 bases). Trimming left V 0 bases short and J 3 bases short, with 13 bases between. The V gene's germline CDR1 is SGHNT and CDR2 YYREEE (reference sequence). This CDR3 spans 15 amino acids. CDR3: CASSLARGGSYEQYF. The CDR3 DNA follows: TGTGCCAGCAGCTTGGCTAGGGGGGGGAGCTACGAGCAGTACTTC. The full variable domain, its missing parts supplied by reference TRBV5-4 and TRBJ2-7, is ETGVTQSPTHLIKTRGQQVTLRCSSQSGHNTVSWYQQALGQGPQFIFQYYREEENGRGNFPPRFSGLQFPNYSSELNVNALELDDSALYLCASSLARGGSYEQYFGPGTRLTVT.

The rearrangement links TRBV19 to TRBJ1-1; weak D call: TRBD1 (5 bases). Trimming took 7 bases from V and 4 from J, leaving 13 bases between them. This CDR3 contains 13 residues. The germline gives CDR1 LNHDA, CDR2 SQIVND (reference sequence). The CDR3 here is CASTRAGGTEAFF. CDR3 DNA: TGTGCCAGTACCCGAGCGGGGGGCACTGAAGCTTTCTTT.

This chain uses TRBV6-5 with TRBJ2-7; D not certain. Trimming took 0 bases from V and 8 from J, leaving 8 bases between them. The CDR3 is 12 amino acids. Germline loops: CDR1 MNHEY, CDR2 SVGAGI. CDR3 loop: CASSYSKEQQYF. The CDR3 nucleotides are TGTGCCAGCAGTTACTCGAAGGAGCAGCAGTACTTC.

V is TRBV7-9 and J is TRBJ2-2; D not resolved. The V end was cut by 5 bases, the J end by 7 bases, with 8 bases between. Germline values: CDR1 SEHNR, CDR2 FQNEAQ (reference sequence). This CDR3 has 12 amino acids. The CDR3 region is CASSDRHGELFF. In DNA form, the CDR3 reads TGTGCCAGCAGCGATCGCCACGGGGAGCTGTTTTTT.

The V gene is TRBV28, the J gene TRBJ2-1, with D unresolved. CDR1 and CDR2 (germline): MDHEN, SYDVKM. This CDR3 spans 15 amino acids. Between the trimmed V and J ends, which lost 8 bases and 0 bases, there was a span of 14 bases. The CDR3 nucleotides read TGTGCCAGCCGATGGATGCGGAGCTCCTACAATGAGCAGTTCTTC. Translated: CASRWMRSSYNEQFF.

The genes are TRBV6-5 and TRBJ1-2; 8 bases are a match to TRBD1. Trimming cost V 4 bases and J 8 bases; bases outside gene matches: 3. The CDR3 consists of 12 residues. Per germline, CDR1 MNHEY and CDR2 SVGAGI. The DNA for the CDR3 is TGTGCCAGCAGTTTGGACAGGGAAGGCTACACCTTC. Translated, it gives CASSLDREGYTF.

The V and J genes are TRBV7-6 and TRBJ2-5; TRBD1 agrees at 10 bases. The germline V gene encodes CDR1 SGHVS and CDR2 FNYEAQ. After removal of 5 bases from V and 9 bases from J, the junction contained 18 bases not matched to a gene. This CDR3 contains 17 residues. The CDR3 sequence is CASSPYSGQGFPGAQYF. The CDR3 coding sequence is TGTGCCAGCAGCCCTTACTCGGGACAGGGGTTTCCCGGGGCCCAGTACTTC.

The chain carries TRBV4-3 and TRBJ2-7; the D is unclear. In germline, CDR1 is LGHNA, CDR2 YSLEER. Trimming removed 1 base at V and 1 base at J, with 5 bases between. CDR3 length equals 13 residues. CDR3 coding DNA: TGCGCCAGCAGCCAAGGAGTTTCCTACGAGCAGTACTTC. Translated: CASSQGVSYEQYF.

V is TRBV11-2 and J is TRBJ1-5; TRBD1 aligns across 9 bases. With V trimmed by 5 bases and J by 3 bases, 2 bases remained unmatched. The CDR3 extends over 14 amino acids. CDR1 SGHAT and CDR2 FQNNGV come from the germline V gene. CDR3 DNA sequence: TGTGCCAGCAGCGGACAGGGGAACAATCAGCCCCAGCATTTT. Its translation: CASSGQGNNQPQHF.

This clone was observed a handful of times. The V and J genes are TRBV30 and TRBJ1-2; D is unclear. The CDR3 extends over 10 amino acids. With 3 bases removed from V and 2 bases from J, the gap between germline ends came to 1 base. Germline loops: CDR1 GTSNPN, CDR2 SVGIG (reference sequence). The CDR3 protein is CAWRNYGYTF. CDR3 coding DNA: TGTGCCTGGAGAAACTATGGCTACACCTTC. The variable domain in full, with the rest retrieved from reference TRBV30 and TRBJ1-2, is SQTIHQWPATLVQPVGSPLSLECTVEGTSNPNLYWYRQAAGRGLQLLFYSVGIGQISSEVPQNLSASRPQDRQFILSSKKLLLSDSGFYLCAWRNYGYTFGSGTRLTVV.